This TCR beta chain was captured in a study of cytomegalovirus exposure and HLA in healthy donors. Study-level points and caveats: In a later analysis, a missense DCLRE1C variant was linked to TCR beta V- and J-gene trimming.

The PCR made use of 60 Vbeta and 13 Jbeta primers. TCRdb keeps only in-frame clones here, not all; method: immunoSEQ multiplex PCR. This sample has roughly 70,000 clones, with 82% found just once. The germline V and J ends were trimmed by 6 bases and 6 bases, with 14 bases remaining between them. The CDR3 is 13 residues long. Looked up from germline, CDR1 is LNHDA and CDR2 is SQIVND (reference sequence). Regarding this clone: Its matching antigen is unknown.

This chain connects TRBV19 to TRBJ1-2; TRBD1 is a possible D gene (5 bases). The source material was PBMCs. This TCR derives from a man aged 18 to 35 in good health and CMV-seronegative. Here the CDR3 reads CASRTQERDGYTF. For the CDR3, the DNA is TGTGCCAGTAGGACACAGGAAAGGGATGGCTACACCTTC.